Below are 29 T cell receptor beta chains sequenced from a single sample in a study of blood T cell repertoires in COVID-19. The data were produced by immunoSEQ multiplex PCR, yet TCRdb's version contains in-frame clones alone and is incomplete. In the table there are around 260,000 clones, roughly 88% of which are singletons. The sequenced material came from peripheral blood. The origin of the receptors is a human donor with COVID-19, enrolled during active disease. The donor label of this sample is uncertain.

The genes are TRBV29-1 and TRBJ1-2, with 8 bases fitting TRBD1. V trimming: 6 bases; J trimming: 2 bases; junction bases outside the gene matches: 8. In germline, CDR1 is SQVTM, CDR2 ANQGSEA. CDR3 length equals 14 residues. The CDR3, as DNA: TGCAGCGTGCAAGAGACAGGGGCGAACTATGGCTACACCTTC. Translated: CSVQETGANYGYTF.

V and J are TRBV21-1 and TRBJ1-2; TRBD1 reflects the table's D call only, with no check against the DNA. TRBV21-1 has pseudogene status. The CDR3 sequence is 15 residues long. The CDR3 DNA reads TGTGCCAGCAGCAAAGATGGCAGGGGGAACTATGGCTACACCTTC. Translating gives CASSKDGRGNYGYTF.

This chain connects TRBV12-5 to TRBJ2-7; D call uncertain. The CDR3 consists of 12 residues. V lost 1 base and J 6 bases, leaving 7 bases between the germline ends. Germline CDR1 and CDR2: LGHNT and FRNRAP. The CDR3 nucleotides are TGTGCTAGTGGTTTGGGACGGGTCGAGCAGTACTTC. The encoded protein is CASGLGRVEQYF.

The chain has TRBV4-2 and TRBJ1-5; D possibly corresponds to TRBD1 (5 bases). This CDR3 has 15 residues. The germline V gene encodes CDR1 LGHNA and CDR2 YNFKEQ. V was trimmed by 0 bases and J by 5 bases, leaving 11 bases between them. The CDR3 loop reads CASSQDSGSHQPQHF. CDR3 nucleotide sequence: TGTGCCAGCAGCCAAGATTCAGGGTCACATCAGCCCCAGCATTTT.

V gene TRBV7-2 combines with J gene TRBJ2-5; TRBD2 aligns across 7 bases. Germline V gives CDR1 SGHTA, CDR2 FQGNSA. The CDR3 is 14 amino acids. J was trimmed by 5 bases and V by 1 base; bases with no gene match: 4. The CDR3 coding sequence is TGTGCCAGCAGCTTAGGGGGGGGAATCGAGACCCAGTACTTC. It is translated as CASSLGGGIETQYF.

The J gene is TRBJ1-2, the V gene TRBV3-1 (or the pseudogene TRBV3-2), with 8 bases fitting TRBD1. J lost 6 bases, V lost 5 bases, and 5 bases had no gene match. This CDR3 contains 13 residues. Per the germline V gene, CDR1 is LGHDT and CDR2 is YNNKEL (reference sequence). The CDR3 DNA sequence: TGTGCCAGCAGCGCTCGGACAGGGAATGGCTACACCTTC. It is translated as CASSARTGNGYTF.

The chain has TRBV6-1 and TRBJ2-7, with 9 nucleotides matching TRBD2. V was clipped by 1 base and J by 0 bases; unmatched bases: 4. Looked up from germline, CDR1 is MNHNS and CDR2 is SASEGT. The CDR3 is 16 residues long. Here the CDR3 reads CASSEEASGASYEQYF. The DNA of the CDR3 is TGTGCCAGCAGTGAAGAAGCTAGCGGGGCCTCCTACGAGCAGTACTTC.

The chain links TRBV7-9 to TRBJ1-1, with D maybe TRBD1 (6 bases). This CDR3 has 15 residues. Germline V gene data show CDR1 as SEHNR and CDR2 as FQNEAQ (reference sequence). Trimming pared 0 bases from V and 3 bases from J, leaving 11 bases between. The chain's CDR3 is CASSLAGQPHTEAFF. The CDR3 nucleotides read TGTGCCAGCAGCTTAGCAGGACAGCCGCACACTGAAGCTTTCTTT.

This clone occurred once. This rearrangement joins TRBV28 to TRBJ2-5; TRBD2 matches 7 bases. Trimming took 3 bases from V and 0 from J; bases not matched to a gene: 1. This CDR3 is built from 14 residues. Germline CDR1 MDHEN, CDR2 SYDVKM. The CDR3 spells CASSLGGNQETQYF. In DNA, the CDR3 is TGTGCCAGCAGTTTGGGGGGGAACCAAGAGACCCAGTACTTC.

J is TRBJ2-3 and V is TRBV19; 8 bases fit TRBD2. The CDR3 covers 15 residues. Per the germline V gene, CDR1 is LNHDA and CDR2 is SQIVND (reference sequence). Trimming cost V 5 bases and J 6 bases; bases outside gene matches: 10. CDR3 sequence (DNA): TGTGCCAGTAGTCCACGGCGGGAGGCCCTGGATACGCAGTATTTT. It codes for CASSPRREALDTQYF. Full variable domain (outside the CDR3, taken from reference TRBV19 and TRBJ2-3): DGGITQSPKYLFRKEGQNVTLSCEQNLNHDAMYWYRQDPGQGLRLIYYSQIVNDFQKGDIAEGYSVSREKKESFPLTVTSAQKNPTAFYLCASSPRREALDTQYFGPGTRLTVL.

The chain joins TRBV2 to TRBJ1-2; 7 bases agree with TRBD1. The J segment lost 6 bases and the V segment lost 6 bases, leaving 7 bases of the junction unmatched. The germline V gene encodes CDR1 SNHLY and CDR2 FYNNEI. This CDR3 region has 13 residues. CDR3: CASRDDREDGYTF. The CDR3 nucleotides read TGTGCCAGCAGGGATGACAGGGAGGATGGCTACACCTTC. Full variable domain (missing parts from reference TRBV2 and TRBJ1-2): EPEVTQTPSHQVTQMGQEVILRCVPISNHLYFYWYRQILGQKVEFLVSFYNNEISEKSEIFDDQFSVERPDGSNFTLKIRSTKLEDSAMYFCASRDDREDGYTFGSGTRLTVV.

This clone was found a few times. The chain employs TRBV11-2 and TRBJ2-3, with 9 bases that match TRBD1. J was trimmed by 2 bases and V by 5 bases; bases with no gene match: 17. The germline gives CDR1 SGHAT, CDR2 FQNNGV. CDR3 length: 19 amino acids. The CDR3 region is CASSDTAPGTGHNTDTQYF. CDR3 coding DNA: TGTGCCAGCAGCGACACGGCCCCTGGGACAGGGCACAACACAGATACGCAGTATTTT.

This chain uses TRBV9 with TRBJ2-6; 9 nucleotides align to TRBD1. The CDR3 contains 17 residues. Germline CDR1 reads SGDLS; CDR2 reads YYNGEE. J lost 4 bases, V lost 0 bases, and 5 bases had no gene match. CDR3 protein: CASSVEDRGTGANVLTF. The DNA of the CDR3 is TGTGCCAGCAGCGTAGAAGACAGGGGGACCGGGGCCAACGTCCTGACTTTC.

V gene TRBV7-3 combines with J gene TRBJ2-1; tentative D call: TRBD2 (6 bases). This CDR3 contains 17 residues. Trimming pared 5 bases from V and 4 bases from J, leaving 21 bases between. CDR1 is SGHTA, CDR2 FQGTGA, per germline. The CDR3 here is CASSPVGGTGGYNEQFF. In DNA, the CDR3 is TGTGCCAGCAGCCCTGTCGGCGGGACTGGAGGGTACAATGAGCAGTTCTTC.

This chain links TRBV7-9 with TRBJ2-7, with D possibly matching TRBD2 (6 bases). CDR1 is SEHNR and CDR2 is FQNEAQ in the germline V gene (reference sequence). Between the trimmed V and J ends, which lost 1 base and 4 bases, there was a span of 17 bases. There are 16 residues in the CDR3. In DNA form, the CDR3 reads TGTGCCAGCAGCTTAGGCGGGGACGCCTTCGCGTACGAGCAGTACTTC. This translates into CASSLGGDAFAYEQYF.

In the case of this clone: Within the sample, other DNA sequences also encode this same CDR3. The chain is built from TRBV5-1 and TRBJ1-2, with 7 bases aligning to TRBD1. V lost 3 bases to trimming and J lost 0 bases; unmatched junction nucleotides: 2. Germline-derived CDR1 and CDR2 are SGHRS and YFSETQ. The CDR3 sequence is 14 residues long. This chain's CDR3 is CASSSGQTNYGYTF. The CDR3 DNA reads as TGCGCCAGCAGCTCGGGACAGACTAACTATGGCTACACCTTC.

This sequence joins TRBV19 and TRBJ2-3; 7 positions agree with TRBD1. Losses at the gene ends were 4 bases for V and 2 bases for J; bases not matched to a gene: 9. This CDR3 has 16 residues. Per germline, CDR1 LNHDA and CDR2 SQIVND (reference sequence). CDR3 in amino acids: CASSNSGGLITDTQYF. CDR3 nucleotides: TGTGCCAGTAGTAATTCAGGGGGTCTGATCACAGATACGCAGTATTTT.

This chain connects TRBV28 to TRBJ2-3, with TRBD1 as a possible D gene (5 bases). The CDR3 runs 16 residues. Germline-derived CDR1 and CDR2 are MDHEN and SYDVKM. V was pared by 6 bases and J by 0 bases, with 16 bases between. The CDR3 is CASRGQGFDSTDTQYF. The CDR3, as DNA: TGTGCCAGCAGGGGCCAGGGCTTCGATAGCACAGATACGCAGTATTTT.

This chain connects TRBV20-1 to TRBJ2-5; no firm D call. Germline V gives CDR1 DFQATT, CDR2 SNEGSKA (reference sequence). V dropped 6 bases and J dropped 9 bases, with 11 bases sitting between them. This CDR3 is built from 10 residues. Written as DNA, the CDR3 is TGCAGTGCCCAGGCCGACCCCCAGTACTTC. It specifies CSAQADPQYF.

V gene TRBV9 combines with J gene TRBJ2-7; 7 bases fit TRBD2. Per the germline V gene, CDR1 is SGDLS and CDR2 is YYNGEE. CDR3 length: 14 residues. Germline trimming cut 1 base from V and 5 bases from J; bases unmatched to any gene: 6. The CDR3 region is CASSVSGLADEQYF. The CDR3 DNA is TGTGCCAGCAGCGTATCCGGCCTAGCGGACGAGCAGTACTTC.

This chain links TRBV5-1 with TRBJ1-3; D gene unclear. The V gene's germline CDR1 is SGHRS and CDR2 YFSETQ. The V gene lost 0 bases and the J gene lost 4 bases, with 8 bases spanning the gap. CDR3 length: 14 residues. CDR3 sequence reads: CASSLVGRGNTIYF. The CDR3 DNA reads TGCGCCAGCAGCTTGGTCGGTCGAGGAAACACCATATATTTT. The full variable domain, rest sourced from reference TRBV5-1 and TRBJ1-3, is KAGVTQTPRYLIKTRGQQVTLSCSPISGHRSVSWYQQTPGQGLQFLFEYFSETQRNKGNFPGRFSGRQFSNSRSEMNVSTLELGDSALYLCASSLVGRGNTIYFGEGSWLTVV.

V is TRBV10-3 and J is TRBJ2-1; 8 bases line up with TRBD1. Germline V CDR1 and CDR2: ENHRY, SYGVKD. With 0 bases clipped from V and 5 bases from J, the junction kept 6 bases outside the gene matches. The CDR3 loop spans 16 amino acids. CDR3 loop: CAISESGGQGNNEQFF. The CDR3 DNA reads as TGTGCCATCAGTGAGTCGGGAGGACAGGGTAACAATGAGCAGTTCTTC.

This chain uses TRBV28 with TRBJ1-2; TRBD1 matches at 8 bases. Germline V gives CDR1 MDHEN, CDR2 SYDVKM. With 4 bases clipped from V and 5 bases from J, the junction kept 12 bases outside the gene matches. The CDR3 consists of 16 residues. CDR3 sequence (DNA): TGTGCCAGCAGTTCAGCCAGAGCCGACAGGGGATATGGCTACACCTTC. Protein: CASSSARADRGYGYTF.

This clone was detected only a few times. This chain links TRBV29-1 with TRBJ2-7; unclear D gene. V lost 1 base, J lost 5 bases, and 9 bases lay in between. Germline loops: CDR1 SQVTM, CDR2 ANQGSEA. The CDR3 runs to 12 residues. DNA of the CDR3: TGCAGCGTTGAAGTTAACAGTGACGAGCAGTACTTC. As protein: CSVEVNSDEQYF.

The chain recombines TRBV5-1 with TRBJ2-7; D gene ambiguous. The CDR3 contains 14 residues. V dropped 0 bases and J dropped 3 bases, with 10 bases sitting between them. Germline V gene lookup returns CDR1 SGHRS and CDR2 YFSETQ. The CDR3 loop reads CASSLVGTNYEQYF. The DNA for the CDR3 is TGCGCCAGCAGCTTGGTTGGCACCAACTACGAGCAGTACTTC.

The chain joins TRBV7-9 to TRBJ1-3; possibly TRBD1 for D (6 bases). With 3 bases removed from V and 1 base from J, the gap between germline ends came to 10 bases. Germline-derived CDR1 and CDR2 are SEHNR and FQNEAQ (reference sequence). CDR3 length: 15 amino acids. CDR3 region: CASSFYRVSGNTIYF. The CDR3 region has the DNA TGTGCCAGCAGCTTTTACAGGGTTTCTGGAAACACCATATATTTT. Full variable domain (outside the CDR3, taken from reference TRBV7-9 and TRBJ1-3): DTGVSQNPRHKITKRGQNVTFRCDPISEHNRLYWYRQTLGQGPEFLTYFQNEAQLEKSRLLSDRFSAERPKGSFSTLEIQRTEQGDSAMYLCASSFYRVSGNTIYFGEGSWLTVV.

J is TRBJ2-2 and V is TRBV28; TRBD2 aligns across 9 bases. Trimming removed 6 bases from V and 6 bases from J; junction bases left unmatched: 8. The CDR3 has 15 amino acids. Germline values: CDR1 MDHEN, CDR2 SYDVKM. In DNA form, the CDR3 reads TGTGCCAGCAGCTTTGACGCGGGAGGGCCCGGGGAGCTGTTTTTT. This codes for CASSFDAGGPGELFF.

CDR3 loop: CASGREGYNEQFF. As DNA, the CDR3 is TGTGCCAGCGGGCGGGAGGGCTACAATGAGCAGTTCTTC. The rearrangement joins TRBV6-6 to TRBJ2-1; 9 nucleotides line up with TRBD2. Per germline, CDR1 MNHNY and CDR2 SVGAGI (reference sequence). J gave up 3 bases and V 8 bases, and 2 bases lay outside the gene matches. CDR3 length equals 13 residues.

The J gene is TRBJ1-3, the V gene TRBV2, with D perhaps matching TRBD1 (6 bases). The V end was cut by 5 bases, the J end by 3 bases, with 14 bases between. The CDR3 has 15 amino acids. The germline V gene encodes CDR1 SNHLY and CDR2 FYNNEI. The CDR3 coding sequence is TGTGCCAGCAGTCGAGGCAGGGGTTTTGGAAACACCATATATTTT. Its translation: CASSRGRGFGNTIYF.